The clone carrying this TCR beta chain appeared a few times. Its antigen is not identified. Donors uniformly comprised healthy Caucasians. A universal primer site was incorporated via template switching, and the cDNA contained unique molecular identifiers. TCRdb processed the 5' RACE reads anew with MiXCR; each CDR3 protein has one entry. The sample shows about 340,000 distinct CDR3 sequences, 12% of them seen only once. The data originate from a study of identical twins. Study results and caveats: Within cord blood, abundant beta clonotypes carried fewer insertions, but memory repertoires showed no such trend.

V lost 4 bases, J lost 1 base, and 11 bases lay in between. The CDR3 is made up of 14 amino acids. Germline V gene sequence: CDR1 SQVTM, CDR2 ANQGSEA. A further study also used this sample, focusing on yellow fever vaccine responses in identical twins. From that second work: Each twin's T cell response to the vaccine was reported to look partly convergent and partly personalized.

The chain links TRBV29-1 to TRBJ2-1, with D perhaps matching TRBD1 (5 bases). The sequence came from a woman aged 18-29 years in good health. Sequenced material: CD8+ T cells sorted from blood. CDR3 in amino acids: CSVVKTVSYNEQFF. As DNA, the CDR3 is TGCAGCGTTGTGAAGACAGTTTCCTACAATGAGCAGTTCTTC.